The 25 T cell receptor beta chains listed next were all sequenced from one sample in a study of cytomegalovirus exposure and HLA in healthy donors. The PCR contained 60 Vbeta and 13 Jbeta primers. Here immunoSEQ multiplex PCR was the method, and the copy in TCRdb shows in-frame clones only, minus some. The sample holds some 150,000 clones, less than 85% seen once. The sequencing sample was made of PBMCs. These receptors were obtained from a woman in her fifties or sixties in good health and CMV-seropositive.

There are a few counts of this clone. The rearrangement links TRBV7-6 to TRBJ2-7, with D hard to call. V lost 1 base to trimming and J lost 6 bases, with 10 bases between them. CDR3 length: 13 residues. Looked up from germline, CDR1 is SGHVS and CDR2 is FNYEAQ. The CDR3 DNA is TGTGCCAGCAGCTTAGGTCCTTCGTCCGAGCAGTACTTC. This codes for CASSLGPSSEQYF.

As DNA, the CDR3 is TGTGCCAGCAGAACCGGGACAACCGCTAACTATGGCTACACCTTC. It codes for CASRTGTTANYGYTF. The genes are TRBV6-6 and TRBJ1-2, with TRBD1 as a possible D gene (6 bases). Trimming took 6 bases from V and 0 from J, leaving 14 bases between them. The CDR3 sequence is 15 residues long. The germline V gene encodes CDR1 MNHNY and CDR2 SVGAGI (reference sequence).

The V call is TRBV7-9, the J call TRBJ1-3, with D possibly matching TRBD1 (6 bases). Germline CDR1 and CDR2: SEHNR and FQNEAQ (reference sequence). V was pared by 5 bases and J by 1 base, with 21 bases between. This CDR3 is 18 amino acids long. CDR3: CASSAAGTSEDSGNTIYF. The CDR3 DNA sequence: TGTGCCAGCAGCGCGGCCGGGACATCGGAAGATTCTGGAAACACCATATATTTT.

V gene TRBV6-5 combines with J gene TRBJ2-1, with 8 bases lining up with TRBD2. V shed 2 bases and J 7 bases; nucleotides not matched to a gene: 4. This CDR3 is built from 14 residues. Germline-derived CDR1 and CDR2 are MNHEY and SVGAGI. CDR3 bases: TGTGCCAGCAGTTACCTCGGGGGGGAAAATGAGCAGTTCTTC. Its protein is CASSYLGGENEQFF.

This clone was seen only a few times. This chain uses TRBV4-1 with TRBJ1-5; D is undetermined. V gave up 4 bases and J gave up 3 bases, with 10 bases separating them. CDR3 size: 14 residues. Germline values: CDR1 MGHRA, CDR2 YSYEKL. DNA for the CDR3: TGCGCCAGCAGCCGTGAGGCAGACAATCAGCCCCAGCATTTT. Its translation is CASSREADNQPQHF.

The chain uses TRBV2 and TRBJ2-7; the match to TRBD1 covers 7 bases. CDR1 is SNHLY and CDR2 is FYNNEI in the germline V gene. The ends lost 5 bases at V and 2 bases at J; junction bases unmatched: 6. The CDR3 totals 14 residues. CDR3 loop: CASSPGQVPYEQYF. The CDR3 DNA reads TGTGCCAGCAGTCCCGGACAGGTTCCCTACGAGCAGTACTTC.

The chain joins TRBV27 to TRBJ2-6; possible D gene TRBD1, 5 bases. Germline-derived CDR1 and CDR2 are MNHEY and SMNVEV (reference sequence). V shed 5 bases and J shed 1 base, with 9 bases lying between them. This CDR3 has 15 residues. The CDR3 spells CASSGAESGANVLTF. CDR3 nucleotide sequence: TGTGCCAGCAGTGGGGCGGAGTCTGGGGCCAACGTCCTGACTTTC.

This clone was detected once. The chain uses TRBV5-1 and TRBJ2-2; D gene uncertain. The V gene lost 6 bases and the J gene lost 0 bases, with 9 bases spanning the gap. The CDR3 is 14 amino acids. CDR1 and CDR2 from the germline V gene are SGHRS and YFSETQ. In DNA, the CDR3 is TGCGCCAGCACCAGAGGTTCGAACACCGGGGAGCTGTTTTTT. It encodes CASTRGSNTGELFF.

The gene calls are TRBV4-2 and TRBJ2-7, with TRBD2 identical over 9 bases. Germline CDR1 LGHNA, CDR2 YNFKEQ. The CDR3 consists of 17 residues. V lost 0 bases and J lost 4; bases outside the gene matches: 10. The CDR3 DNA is TGTGCCAGCAGCCAAGACCTGGGCGGGGGGGCAAGGTACGAGCAGTACTTC. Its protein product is CASSQDLGGGARYEQYF.

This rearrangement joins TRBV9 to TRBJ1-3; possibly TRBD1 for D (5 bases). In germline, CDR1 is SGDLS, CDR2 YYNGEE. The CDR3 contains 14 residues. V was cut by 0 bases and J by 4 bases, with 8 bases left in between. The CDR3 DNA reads TGTGCCAGCAGCGTAGCGGGGGTCGGAAACACCATATATTTT. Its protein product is CASSVAGVGNTIYF. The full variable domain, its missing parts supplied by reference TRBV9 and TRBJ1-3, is DSGVTQTPKHLITATGQRVTLRCSPRSGDLSVYWYQQSLDQGLQFLIQYYNGEERAKGNILERFSAQQFPDLHSELNLSSLELGDSALYFCASSVAGVGNTIYFGEGSWLTVV.

The CDR3 protein is CASSTADTWNTEAFF. The CDR3 DNA is TGTGCCAGCAGTACGGCGGATACCTGGAACACTGAAGCTTTCTTT. This chain uses TRBV27 with TRBJ1-1; D unresolved. Germline V CDR1 and CDR2: MNHEY, SMNVEV (reference sequence). V was cut by 5 bases and J by 1 base, with 14 bases left in between. The CDR3 has 15 residues.

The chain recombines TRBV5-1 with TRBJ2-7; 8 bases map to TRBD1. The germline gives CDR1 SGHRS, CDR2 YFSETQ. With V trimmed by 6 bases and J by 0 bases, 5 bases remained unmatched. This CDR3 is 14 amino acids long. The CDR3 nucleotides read TGCGCCAGCACTCAGGGGGCCGACTCCTACGAGCAGTACTTC. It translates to CASTQGADSYEQYF.

The CDR3 sequence: CASSRQNNQPQHF. The DNA of the CDR3 is TGTGCCAGCAGCCGACAGAACAATCAGCCCCAGCATTTT. The rearrangement links TRBV28 to TRBJ1-5, with a weak D call TRBD1 (5 bases). Looked up from germline, CDR1 is MDHEN and CDR2 is SYDVKM. The CDR3 runs to 13 residues. Trimming removed 6 bases at V and 3 bases at J, with 9 bases between.

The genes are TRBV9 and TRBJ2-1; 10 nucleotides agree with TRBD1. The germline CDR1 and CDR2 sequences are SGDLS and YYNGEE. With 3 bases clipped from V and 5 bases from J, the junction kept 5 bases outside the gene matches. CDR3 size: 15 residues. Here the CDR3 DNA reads TGTGCCAGCAGCGGGTTCGGGACAGGGGACAATGAGCAGTTCTTC. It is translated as CASSGFGTGDNEQFF.

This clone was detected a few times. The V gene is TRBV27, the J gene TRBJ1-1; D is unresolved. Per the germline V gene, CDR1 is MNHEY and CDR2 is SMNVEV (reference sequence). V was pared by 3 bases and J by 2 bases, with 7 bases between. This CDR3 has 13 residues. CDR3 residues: CASSFIRNTEAFF. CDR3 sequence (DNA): TGTGCCAGCAGTTTTATCAGAAACACTGAAGCTTTCTTT.

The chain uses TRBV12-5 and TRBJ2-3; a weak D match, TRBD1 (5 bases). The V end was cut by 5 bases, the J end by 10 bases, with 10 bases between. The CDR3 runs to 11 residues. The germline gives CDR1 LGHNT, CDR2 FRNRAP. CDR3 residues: CASGQGRAQYF. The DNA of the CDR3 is TGTGCTAGTGGTCAGGGTCGCGCGCAGTATTTT.

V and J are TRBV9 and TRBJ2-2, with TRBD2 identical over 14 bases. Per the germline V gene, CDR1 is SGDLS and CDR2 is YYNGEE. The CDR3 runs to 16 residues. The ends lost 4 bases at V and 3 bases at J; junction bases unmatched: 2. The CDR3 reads CASSLGLAGDTGELFF. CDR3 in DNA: TGTGCCAGCAGCTTGGGACTAGCGGGGGACACCGGGGAGCTGTTTTTT.

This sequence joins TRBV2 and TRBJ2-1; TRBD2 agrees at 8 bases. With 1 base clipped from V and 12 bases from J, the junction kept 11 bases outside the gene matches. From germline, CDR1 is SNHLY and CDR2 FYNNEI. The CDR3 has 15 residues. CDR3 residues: CASSEVQGLAGGQFF. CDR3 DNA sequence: TGTGCCAGCAGTGAAGTTCAGGGACTGGCGGGGGGGCAGTTCTTC.

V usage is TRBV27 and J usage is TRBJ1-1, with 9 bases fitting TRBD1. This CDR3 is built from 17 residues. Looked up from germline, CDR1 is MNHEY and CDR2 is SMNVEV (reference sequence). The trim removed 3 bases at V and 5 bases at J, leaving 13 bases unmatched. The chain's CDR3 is CASSLVPGQGSATEAFF. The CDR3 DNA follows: TGTGCCAGCAGTTTGGTCCCGGGACAGGGTTCGGCGACTGAAGCTTTCTTT.

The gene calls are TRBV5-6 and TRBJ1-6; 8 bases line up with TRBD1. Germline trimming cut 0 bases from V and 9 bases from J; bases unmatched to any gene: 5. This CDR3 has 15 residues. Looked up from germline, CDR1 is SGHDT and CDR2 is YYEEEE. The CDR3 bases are TGTGCCAGCAGCTTGGGGCCAGGGGGCAGTTCACCCCTCCACTTT. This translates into CASSLGPGGSSPLHF.

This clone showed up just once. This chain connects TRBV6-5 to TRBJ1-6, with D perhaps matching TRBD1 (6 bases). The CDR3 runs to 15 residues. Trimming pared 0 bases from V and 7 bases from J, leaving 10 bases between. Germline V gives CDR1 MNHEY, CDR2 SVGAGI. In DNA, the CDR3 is TGTGCCAGCAGTTACTCTACAGGGACCAATTCACCCCTCCACTTT. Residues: CASSYSTGTNSPLHF.

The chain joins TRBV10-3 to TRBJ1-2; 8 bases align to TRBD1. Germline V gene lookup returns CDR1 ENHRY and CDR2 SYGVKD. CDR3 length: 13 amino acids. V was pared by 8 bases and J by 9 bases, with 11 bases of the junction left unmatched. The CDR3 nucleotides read TGTGCCATCCACCCGGACAGGGACGGTAGCTACACCTTC. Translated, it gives CAIHPDRDGSYTF.

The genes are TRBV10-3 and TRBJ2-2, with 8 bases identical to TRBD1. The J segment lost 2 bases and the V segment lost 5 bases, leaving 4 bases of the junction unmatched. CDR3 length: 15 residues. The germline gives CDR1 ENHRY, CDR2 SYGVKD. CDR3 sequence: CAISPGTGNTGELFF. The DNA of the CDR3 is TGTGCCATCAGTCCCGGGACAGGAAACACCGGGGAGCTGTTTTTT.

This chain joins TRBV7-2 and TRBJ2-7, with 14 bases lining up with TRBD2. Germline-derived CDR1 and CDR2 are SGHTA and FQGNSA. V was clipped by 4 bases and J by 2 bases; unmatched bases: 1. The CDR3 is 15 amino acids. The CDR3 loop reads CASSSTSGGAYEQYF. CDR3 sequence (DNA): TGTGCCAGCAGCTCGACTAGCGGGGGGGCCTACGAGCAGTACTTC.

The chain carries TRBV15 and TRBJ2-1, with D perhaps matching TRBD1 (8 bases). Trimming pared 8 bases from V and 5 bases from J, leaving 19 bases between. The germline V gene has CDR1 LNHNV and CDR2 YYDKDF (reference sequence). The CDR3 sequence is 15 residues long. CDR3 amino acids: CATGPNRGGDNEQFF. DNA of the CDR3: TGTGCCACCGGACCAAACAGGGGGGGAGACAATGAGCAGTTCTTC.